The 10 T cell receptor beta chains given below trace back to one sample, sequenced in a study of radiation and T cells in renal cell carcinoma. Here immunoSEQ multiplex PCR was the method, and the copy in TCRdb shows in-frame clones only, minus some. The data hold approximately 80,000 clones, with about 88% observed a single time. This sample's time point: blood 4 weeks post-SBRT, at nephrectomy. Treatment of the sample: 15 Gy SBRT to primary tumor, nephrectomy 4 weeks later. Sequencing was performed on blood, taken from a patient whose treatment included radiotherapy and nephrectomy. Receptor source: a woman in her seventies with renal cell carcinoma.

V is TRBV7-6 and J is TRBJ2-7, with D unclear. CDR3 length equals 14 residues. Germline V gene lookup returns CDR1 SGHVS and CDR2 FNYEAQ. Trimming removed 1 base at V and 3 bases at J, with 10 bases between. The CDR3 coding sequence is TGTGCCAGCAGCTTAGTGAGGCGCGGCTACGAGCAGTACTTC. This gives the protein CASSLVRRGYEQYF. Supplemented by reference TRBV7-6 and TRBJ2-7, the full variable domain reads GAGVSQSPRYKVTKRGQDVALRCDPISGHVSLYWYRQALGQGPEFLTYFNYEAQQDKSGLPNDRFSAERPEGSISTLTIQRTEQRDSAMYRCASSLVRRGYEQYFGPGTRLTVT.

CDR3 region: CASTMHGTSGKSNEQFF. In nucleotides, the CDR3 is TGTGCCAGTACTATGCACGGGACTAGCGGGAAGAGCAATGAGCAGTTCTTC. The rearrangement uses TRBV19 and TRBJ2-1; 13 positions match TRBD2. Germline CDR1 LNHDA, CDR2 SQIVND (reference sequence). The CDR3 is made up of 17 amino acids. After removal of 7 bases from V and 6 bases from J, the junction contained 12 bases not matched to a gene.

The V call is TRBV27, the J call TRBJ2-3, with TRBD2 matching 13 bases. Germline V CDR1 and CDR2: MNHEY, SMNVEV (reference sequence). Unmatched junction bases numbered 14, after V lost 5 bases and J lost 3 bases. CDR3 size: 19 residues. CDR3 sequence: CASSLWRGLAGLGTDTQYF. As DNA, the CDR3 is TGTGCCAGCAGTCTCTGGAGGGGACTAGCGGGGCTAGGAACAGATACGCAGTATTTT.

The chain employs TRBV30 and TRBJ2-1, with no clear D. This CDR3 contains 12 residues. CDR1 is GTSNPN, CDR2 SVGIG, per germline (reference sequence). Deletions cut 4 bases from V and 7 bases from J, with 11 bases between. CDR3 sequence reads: CAWNAGSNEQFF. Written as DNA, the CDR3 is TGTGCCTGGAATGCCGGGTCGAATGAGCAGTTCTTC.

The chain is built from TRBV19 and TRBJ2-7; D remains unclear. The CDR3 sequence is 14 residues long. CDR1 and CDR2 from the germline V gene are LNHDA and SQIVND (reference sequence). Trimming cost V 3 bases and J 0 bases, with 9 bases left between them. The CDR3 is CASSIRTDSYEQYF. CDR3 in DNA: TGTGCCAGTAGTATCCGGACCGACTCCTACGAGCAGTACTTC.

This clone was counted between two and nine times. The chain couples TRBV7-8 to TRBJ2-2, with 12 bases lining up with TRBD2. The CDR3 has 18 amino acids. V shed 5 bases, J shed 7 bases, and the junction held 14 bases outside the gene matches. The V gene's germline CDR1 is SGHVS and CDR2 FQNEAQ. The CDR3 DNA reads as TGTGCCAGCAGCCCACGGACTAGCGGGGTCGGCTCGGACGGGGAGCTGTTTTTT. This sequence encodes CASSPRTSGVGSDGELFF.

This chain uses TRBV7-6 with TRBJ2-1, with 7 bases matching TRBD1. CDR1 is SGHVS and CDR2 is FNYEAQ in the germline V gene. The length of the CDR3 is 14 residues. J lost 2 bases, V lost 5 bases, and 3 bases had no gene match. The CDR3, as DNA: TGTGCCAGCAGCGCGACAGGGCCCTACAATGAGCAGTTCTTC. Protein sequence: CASSATGPYNEQFF. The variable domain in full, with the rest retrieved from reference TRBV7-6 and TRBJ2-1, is GAGVSQSPRYKVTKRGQDVALRCDPISGHVSLYWYRQALGQGPEFLTYFNYEAQQDKSGLPNDRFSAERPEGSISTLTIQRTEQRDSAMYRCASSATGPYNEQFFGPGTRLTVL.

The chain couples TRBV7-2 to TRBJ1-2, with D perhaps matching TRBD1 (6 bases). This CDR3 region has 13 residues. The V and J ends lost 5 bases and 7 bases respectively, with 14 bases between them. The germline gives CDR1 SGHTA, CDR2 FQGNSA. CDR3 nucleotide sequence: TGTGCCAGCAGCCCAACAGGGAGGGGTGGCTACACCTTC. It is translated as CASSPTGRGGYTF.

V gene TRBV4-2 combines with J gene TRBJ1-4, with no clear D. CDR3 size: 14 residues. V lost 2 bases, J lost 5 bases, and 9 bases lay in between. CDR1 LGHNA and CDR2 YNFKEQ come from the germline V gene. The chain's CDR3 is CASSQLGSNEKLFF. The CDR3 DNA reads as TGTGCCAGCAGCCAATTGGGAAGCAATGAAAAACTGTTTTTT.

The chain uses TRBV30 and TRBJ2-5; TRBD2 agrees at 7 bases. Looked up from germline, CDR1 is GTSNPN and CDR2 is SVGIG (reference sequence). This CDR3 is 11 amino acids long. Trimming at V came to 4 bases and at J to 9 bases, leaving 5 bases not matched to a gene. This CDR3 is CAWNSGGPQYF. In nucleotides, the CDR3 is TGTGCCTGGAATTCGGGGGGTCCCCAGTACTTC.